This TCR beta chain stems from a study of blood T cell repertoires in COVID-19. The CDR3 spans 16 residues. Trimming removed 3 bases from V and 2 bases from J; junction bases left unmatched: 6. Germline loops: CDR1 SGHAT, CDR2 FQNNGV. Some clones are missing from TCRdb's copy, which holds only in-frame ones; the method was immunoSEQ multiplex PCR. Found here are about 76,000 clones, about 86% of them singletons; the top ten hold roughly a sixth. This receptor was taken from a human donor in a cohort sampled during active COVID-19. The V gene is TRBV11-2, the J gene TRBJ2-3; TRBD2 aligns across 9 bases. Sequenced material: peripheral blood. CDR3 DNA: TGTGCCAGCAGCTTCATCTTAGCGGGAGACACAGATACGCAGTATTTT. Translated: CASSFILAGDTDTQYF.